These 10 T cell receptor beta chains were all obtained from the same sample, sequenced in a study of CD8 T cells in ankylosing spondylitis. Notes on the study in general: Characteristic of ankylosing spondylitis blood, it appeared, was a TCR beta motif comprising about eight highly homologous variants.

A single record per CDR3 protein comes from TCRdb applying MiXCR to the 5' RACE reads. The table shows 750,000 to 850,000 distinct CDR3 sequences, with about an eighth occurring only once. Their cognate antigens are unknown. The sample taken for sequencing was blood, either unsorted or a sorted T cell fraction (not recorded which). These receptors all stem from a male donor with ankylosing spondylitis.

This clonotype has ten or more counts. The junction and the germline gene differ at one end; a read error may be behind it. This sequence joins TRBV29-1 and TRBJ2-3; TRBD2 matches at 7 bases. Germline values: CDR1 SQVTM, CDR2 ANQGSEA. This CDR3 is built from 11 residues. The CDR3 DNA is TGTTACGCGGGGGGCACAGATACGCAGTATTTT. This codes for CYAGGTDTQYF.

This clonotype has at least ten counts. The V gene is TRBV20-1, the J gene TRBJ2-1, with D unresolved. The CDR3 length is 13 residues. Germline-derived CDR1 and CDR2 are DFQATT and SNEGSKA (reference sequence). The V end lost 0 bases, the J end lost 3 bases, and 6 bases lay between the germline ends. The CDR3 loop reads CSARDGNYNEQFF. DNA for the CDR3: TGCAGTGCTAGAGATGGTAACTACAATGAGCAGTTCTTC.

This clonotype was seen only a few times. The V gene is TRBV10-3, the J gene TRBJ1-4; D may be TRBD1 (5 bases). The CDR3 loop spans 12 amino acids. Trimming removed 4 bases from V and 8 bases from J, with 8 bases in between. Germline CDR1 is ENHRY and CDR2 is SYGVKD. The CDR3: CAISAGYEKLFF. For the CDR3, the DNA is TGTGCCATCAGTGCAGGGTACGAAAAACTGTTTTTT.

This clonotype was recorded a few times. This chain joins TRBV5-5 and TRBJ1-2; D possibly corresponds to TRBD1 (6 bases). CDR1 SGHKS and CDR2 YYEKEE come from the germline V gene (reference sequence). The CDR3 totals 18 residues. Deletions cut 0 bases from V and 1 base from J, with 19 bases between. For the CDR3, the DNA is TGTGCCAGCAGCTTGGTAGGGGGGTCTCGGGGAGATAACTATGGCTACACCTTC. Protein sequence: CASSLVGGSRGDNYGYTF.

This clonotype appeared a few times. CDR3 DNA: TGTGCCAGCAGCCACCTAACACCGGGACAGGGGAGGTCCTACGAGCAGTACTTC. Translation gives CASSHLTPGQGRSYEQYF. The chain joins TRBV3-1 to TRBJ2-7, with TRBD1 matching over 10 bases. The trim removed 3 bases at V and 1 base at J, leaving 12 bases unmatched. The CDR3 extends over 18 amino acids. Germline CDR1 reads LGHDT; CDR2 reads YNNKEL (reference sequence).

This clonotype was observed a few times. The J gene is TRBJ2-7, the V gene TRBV10-3; D tentatively fits TRBD1 or TRBD2 (5 bases each). Trimming shortened V by 4 bases and J by 0 bases, and 13 bases separated the two germline ends. In germline, CDR1 is ENHRY, CDR2 SYGVKD. The CDR3 extends over 15 amino acids. The CDR3 DNA reads as TGTGCCATCAGTGGGGGGACGGTGGGCTCCTACGAGCAGTACTTC. Its translation is CAISGGTVGSYEQYF.

Turning to this clonotype: A much larger clonotype is one base distant, so this may be a read error. The rearrangement uses TRBV9 and TRBJ2-1, with D tentatively TRBD1 (7 bases). Trimming removed 1 base from V and 4 bases from J, with 15 bases in between. CDR1 and CDR2 from the germline V gene are SGDLS and YYNGEE. The CDR3 has 16 residues. The CDR3 protein is CASSVTGRGAYNEQFF. The CDR3 nucleotides are TGTGCCAGCAGCGTAACCGGCAGGGGGGCATACAATGAGCAGTTCTTC. Full variable domain (rest looked up from reference TRBV9 and TRBJ2-1): DSGVTQTPKHLITATGQRVTLRCSPRSGDLSVYWYQQSLDQGLQFLIQYYNGEERAKGNILERFSAQQFPDLHSELNLSSLELGDSALYFCASSVTGRGAYNEQFFGPGTRLTVL.

This clonotype was detected a few times. The CDR3 DNA reads as TGCGCCAGCAGCTCTACAACGGGGGATTCAGAGACCCAGTACTTC. Amino acid sequence: CASSSTTGDSETQYF. This chain joins TRBV5-1 and TRBJ2-5, with a tentative D call TRBD2 (6 bases). CDR1 is SGHRS and CDR2 is YFSETQ in the germline V gene. The CDR3 sequence is 15 residues long. V lost 3 bases, J lost 4 bases, and 16 bases lay in between.

The V gene is TRBV7-2, the J gene TRBJ2-7; 10 nucleotides match TRBD2. The V segment lost 5 bases and the J segment 3 bases; nucleotides outside the gene matches: 7. Germline V gene sequence: CDR1 SGHTA, CDR2 FQGNSA. The CDR3 runs to 15 residues. The CDR3 loop is CASSPTGLAYYEQYF. CDR3 nucleotide sequence: TGTGCCAGCAGCCCCACGGGACTAGCGTACTACGAGCAGTACTTC.

This clonotype has a handful of counts. This chain joins TRBV27 and TRBJ2-2; TRBD2 agrees at 12 bases. The length of the CDR3 is 18 residues. Unmatched junction bases numbered 10, after V lost 2 bases and J lost 6 bases. Germline CDR1 and CDR2: MNHEY and SMNVEV (reference sequence). CDR3 residues: CASSLLAGGQENAGELFF. The CDR3 DNA reads TGTGCCAGCAGTTTACTAGCGGGGGGGCAAGAAAACGCCGGGGAGCTGTTTTTT.